This TCR beta chain appears in the sequencing data of a study of T cells in Graves' hyperthyroidism and ophthalmopathy. The study, taken as a whole, reports: Ophthalmopathy was separated from stable hyperthyroidism by a 13 V-J model.

This CDR3 contains 16 residues. Template material for amplifying TCR beta CDR3 regions consisted of RNA transcripts. Carried out on the TCR CDR3, a first-round RT-PCR used the HTBI primer set. TCRdb redid the calling of the multiplex PCR reads with MiXCR, one entry per CDR3 protein. Among fewer than 700,000 distinct CDR3 sequences, 17% were seen once, and the ten largest hold approximately 16%. In this sample, this clonotype turned up once. Its target is not known. Uncontrolled infection, other autoimmune disease, pregnancy or lactation disqualified patients from enrolment. Fresh peripheral blood, 8 to 10 ml, was the source of the PBMCs.

The material sequenced was blood. This TCR was sampled from a woman aged 18-29 years with Graves' ophthalmopathy. This chain links TRBV3-2 with TRBJ2-5. TRBV3-2 is noted as a pseudogene. The CDR3 nucleotides are TGTGCCAGCAGCCAAGATGAGCTACCCCAGGAAGAGACCCAGTACTTC. Translated: CASSQDELPQEETQYF.